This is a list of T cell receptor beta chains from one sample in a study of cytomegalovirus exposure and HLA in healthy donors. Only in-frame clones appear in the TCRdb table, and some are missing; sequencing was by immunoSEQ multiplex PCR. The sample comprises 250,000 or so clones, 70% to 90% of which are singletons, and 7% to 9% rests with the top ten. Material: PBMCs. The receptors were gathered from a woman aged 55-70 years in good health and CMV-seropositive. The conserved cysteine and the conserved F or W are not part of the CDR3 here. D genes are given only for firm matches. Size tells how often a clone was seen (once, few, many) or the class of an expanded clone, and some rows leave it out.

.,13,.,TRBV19,ASSRPGRGNQPQH
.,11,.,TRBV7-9,ASSFTGHGGYT
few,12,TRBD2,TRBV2,ASSPGLAAYEQY
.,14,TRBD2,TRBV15,ATSRELAGGEDTQY
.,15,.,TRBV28,ASSLWGGRGMNTEAF
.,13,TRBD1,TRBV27,ASSEGTGVYNEQF
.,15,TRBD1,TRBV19,ASSIRQGTNSGNTIY
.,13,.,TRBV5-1,ASSFIRGAVNEQF
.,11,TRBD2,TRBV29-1,SVMAGVKDIQY
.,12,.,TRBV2,ASSVSGVTYERY
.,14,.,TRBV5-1,ASSLGVATSTDTQY
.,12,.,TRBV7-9,ASRPGGSSYEQY
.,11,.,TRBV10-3,AIRDSLSSSAF
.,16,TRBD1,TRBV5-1,ASSILPPGQGLSYEQY
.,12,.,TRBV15,ATSRDTSTDTQY
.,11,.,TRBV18,ASSPPGNTEAF
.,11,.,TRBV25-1,ASSEYGQQEQY
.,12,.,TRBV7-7,ASSLGKGENTIY
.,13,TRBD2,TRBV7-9,ASSLALAGRDTQY
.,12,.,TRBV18,ASSPGGSRETQY
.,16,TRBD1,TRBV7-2,ASSLGVQGVGLNQPQH
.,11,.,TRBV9,ASSRDWVDEQY
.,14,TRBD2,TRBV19,ASSNPLTSGRSEQF
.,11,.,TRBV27,ASSPDTVNGYT
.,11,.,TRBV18,ARTGIPSYEQY
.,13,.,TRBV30,AWSDPPRGVGELF
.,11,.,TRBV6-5,ASARGWFYGYT
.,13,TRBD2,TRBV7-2,ASRIASGHTDTQY
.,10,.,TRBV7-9,SSSSPTEPQH
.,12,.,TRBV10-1,ASSVWGDNQPQH
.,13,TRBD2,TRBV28,ASSPSGSVRDEQY
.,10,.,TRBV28,ASSFPNTEAF
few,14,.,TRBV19,ASSSNGQHSGNTIY
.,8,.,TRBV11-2,ASSLGGVF
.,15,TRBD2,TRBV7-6,ASSHGLAGDAGYEQY
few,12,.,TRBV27,ASSLWTGLNEQY
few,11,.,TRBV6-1,ASSVVETREQY
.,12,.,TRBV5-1,ASSLATSNNEQF
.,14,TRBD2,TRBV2,ASRRALAGVVHEQY